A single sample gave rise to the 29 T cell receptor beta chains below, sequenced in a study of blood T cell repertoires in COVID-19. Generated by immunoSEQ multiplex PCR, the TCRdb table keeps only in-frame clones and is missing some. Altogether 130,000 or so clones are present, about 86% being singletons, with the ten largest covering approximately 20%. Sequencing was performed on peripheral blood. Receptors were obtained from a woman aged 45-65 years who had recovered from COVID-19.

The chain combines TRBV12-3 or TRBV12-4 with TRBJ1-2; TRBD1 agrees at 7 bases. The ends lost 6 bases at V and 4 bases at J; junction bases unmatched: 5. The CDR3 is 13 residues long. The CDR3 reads CASRPQGVYGYTF. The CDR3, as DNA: TGTGCCAGCAGACCTCAGGGGGTCTATGGCTACACCTTC.

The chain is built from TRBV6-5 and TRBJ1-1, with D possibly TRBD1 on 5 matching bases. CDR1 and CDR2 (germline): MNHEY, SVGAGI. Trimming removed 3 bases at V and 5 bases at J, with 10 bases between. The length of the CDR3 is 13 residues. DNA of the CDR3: TGTGCCAGCAGTTATGGGGAGGGGACTGAAGCTTTCTTT. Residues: CASSYGEGTEAFF.

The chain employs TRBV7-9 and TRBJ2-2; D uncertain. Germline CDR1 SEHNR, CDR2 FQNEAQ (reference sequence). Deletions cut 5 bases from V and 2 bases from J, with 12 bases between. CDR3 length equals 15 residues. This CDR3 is CASSNRQVNTGELFF. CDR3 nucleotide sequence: TGTGCCAGCAGCAACCGACAAGTAAACACCGGGGAGCTGTTTTTT.

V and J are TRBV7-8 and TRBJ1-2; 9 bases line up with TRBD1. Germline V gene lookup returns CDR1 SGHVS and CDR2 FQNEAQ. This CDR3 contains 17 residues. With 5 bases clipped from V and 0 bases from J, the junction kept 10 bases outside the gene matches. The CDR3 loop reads CASSLRPGQGANYGYTF. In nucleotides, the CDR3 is TGTGCCAGCAGCCTACGACCGGGACAGGGAGCTAACTATGGCTACACCTTC.

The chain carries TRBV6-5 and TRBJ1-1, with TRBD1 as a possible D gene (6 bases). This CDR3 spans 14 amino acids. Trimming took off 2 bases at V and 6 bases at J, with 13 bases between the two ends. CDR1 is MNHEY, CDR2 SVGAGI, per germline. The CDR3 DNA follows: TGTGCCAGCAGTTACACTAAACAGGGCGCTGAAGCTTTCTTT. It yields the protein CASSYTKQGAEAFF.

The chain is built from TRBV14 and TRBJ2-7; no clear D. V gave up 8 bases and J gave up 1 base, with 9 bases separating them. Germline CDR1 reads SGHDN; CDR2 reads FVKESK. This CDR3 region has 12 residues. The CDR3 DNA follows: TGTGCCAGCGGAGCGAAATCCTACGAGCAGTACTTC. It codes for CASGAKSYEQYF.

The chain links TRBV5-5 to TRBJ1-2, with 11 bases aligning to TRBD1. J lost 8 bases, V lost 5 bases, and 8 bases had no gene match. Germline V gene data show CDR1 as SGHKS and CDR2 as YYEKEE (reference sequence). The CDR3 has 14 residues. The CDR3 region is CASRFGQGASGYTF. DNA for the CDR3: TGTGCCAGCAGATTCGGACAGGGGGCCAGCGGCTACACCTTC.

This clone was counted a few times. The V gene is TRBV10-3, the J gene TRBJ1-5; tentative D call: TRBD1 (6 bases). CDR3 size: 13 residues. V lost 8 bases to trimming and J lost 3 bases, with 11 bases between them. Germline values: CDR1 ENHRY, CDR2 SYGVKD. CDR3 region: CAIGGAVNQPQHF. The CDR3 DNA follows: TGTGCCATCGGGGGGGCGGTCAATCAGCCCCAGCATTTT.

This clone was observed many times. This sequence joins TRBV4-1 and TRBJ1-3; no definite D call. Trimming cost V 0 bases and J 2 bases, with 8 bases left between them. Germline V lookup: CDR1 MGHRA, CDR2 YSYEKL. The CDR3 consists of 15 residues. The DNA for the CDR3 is TGCGCCAGCAGCCAAGATGGAGTCACTGGAAACACCATATATTTT. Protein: CASSQDGVTGNTIYF.

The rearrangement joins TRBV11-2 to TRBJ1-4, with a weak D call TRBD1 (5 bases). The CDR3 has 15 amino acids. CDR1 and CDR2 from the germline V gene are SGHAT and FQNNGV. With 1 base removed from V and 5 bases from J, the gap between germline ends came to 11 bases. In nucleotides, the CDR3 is TGTGCCAGCAGCTTAGGAGACAGAGCGAATGAAAAACTGTTTTTT. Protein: CASSLGDRANEKLFF.

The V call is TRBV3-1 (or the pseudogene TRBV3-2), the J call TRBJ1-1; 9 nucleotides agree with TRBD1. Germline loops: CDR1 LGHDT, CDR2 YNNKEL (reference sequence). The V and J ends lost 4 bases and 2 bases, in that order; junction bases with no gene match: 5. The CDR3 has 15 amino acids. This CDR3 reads CASSPQGQGNTEAFF. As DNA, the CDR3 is TGTGCCAGCAGCCCCCAGGGACAGGGTAACACTGAAGCTTTCTTT.

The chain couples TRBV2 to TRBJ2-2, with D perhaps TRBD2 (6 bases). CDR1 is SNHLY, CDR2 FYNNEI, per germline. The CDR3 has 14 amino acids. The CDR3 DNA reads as TGTGCTTCTGGGAGGTCAGCTCGGACCGGGGAGCTGTTTTTT. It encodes CASGRSARTGELFF.

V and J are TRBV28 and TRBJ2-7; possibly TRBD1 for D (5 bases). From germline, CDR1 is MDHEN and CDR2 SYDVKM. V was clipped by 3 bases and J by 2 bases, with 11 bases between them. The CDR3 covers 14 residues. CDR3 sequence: CASSFRQFAYEQYF. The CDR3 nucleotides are TGTGCCAGCAGTTTTCGACAGTTCGCCTACGAGCAGTACTTC.

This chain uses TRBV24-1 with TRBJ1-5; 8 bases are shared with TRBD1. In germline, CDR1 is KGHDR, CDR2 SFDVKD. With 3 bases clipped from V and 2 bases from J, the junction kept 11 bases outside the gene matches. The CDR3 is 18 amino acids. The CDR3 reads CATSDPLQGAACNQPQHF. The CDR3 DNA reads TGTGCCACCAGTGATCCCCTGCAGGGGGCGGCTTGCAATCAGCCCCAGCATTTT.

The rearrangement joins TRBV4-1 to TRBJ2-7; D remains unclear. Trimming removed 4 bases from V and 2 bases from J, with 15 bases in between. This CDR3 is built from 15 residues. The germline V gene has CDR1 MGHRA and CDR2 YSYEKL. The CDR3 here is CASSPRGDRPYEQYF. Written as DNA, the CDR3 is TGCGCCAGCAGCCCACGAGGTGACCGTCCCTACGAGCAGTACTTC.

The CDR3 sequence: CASSPRAGISGANVLTF. The CDR3 DNA sequence: TGCGCCAGCAGCCCTAGGGCAGGGATCTCTGGGGCCAACGTCCTGACTTTC. The rearrangement joins TRBV4-1 to TRBJ2-6; a possible D gene is TRBD1 (5 bases). V was shortened by 4 bases and J by 0 bases, with 13 bases between the two germline ends. The CDR3 extends over 17 amino acids. Germline values: CDR1 MGHRA, CDR2 YSYEKL.

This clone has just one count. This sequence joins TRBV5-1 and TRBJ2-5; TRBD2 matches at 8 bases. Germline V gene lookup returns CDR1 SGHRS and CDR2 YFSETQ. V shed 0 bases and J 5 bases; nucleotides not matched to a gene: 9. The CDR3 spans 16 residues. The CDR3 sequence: CASSLAAAGGPETQYF. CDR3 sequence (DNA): TGCGCCAGCAGCTTGGCCGCGGCGGGAGGACCCGAGACCCAGTACTTC.

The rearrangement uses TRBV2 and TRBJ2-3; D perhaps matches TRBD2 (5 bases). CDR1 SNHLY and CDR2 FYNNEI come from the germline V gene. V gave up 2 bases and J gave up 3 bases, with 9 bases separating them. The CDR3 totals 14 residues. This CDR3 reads CASSESGVTDTQYF. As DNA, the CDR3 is TGTGCCAGCAGTGAATCCGGGGTTACAGATACGCAGTATTTT.

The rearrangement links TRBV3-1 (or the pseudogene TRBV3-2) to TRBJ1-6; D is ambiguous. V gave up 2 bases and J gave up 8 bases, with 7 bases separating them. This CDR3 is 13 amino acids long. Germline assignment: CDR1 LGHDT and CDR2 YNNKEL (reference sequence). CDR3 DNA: TGTGCCAGCAGCCAATGGAGGGATTCACCCCTCCACTTT. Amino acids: CASSQWRDSPLHF.

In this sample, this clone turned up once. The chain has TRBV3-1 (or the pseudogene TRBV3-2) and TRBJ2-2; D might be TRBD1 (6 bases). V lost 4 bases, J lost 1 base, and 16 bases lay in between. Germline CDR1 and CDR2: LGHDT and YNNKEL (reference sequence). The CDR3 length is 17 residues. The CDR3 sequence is CASSLEGVGQNTGELFF. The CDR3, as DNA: TGTGCCAGCAGCCTTGAGGGCGTGGGACAGAACACCGGGGAGCTGTTTTTT.

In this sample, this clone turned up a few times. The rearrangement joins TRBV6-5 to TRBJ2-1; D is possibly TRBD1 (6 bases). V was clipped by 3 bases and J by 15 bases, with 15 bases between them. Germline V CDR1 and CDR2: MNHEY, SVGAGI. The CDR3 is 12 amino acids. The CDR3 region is CASSYPTGSLFF. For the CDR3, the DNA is TGTGCCAGCAGTTATCCGACAGGTAGTCTGTTCTTC.

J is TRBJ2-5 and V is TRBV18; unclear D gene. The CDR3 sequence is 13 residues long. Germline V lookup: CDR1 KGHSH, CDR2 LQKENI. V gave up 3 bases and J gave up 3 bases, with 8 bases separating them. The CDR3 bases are TGTGCCAGCTCACCCCAGATGGAAGAGACCCAGTACTTC. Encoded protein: CASSPQMEETQYF.

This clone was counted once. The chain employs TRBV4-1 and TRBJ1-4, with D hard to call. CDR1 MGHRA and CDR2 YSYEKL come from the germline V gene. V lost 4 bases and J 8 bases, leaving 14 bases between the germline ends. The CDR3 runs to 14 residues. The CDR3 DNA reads TGCGCCAGCAGCCTATTTGCGGGGAAGGAAAAACTGTTTTTT. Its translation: CASSLFAGKEKLFF.

The CDR3 loop reads CASSLASGRSHEQFF. The CDR3 DNA follows: TGTGCCAGCAGCTTGGCTAGCGGGAGGTCCCATGAGCAGTTCTTC. The V and J genes are TRBV5-4 and TRBJ2-1, with 11 bases aligning to TRBD2. Germline V CDR1 and CDR2: SGHNT, YYREEE (reference sequence). There are 15 residues in the CDR3. V dropped 0 bases and J dropped 8; count of bases not matched to a gene: 4.

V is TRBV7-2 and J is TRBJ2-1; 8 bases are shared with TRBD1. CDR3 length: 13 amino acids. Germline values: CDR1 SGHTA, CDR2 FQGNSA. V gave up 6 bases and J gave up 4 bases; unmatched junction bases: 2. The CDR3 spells CASSRQGYNEQFF. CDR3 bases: TGTGCCAGCAGTAGACAGGGGTACAATGAGCAGTTCTTC.

DNA of the CDR3: TGTGCCAGCAGCGTAGCCCCGACGACTACCCACGAGCAGTACTTC. It codes for CASSVAPTTTHEQYF. V gene TRBV9 combines with J gene TRBJ2-7; possible D gene TRBD2, 5 bases. Trimming stripped 0 bases from V and 5 bases from J, with 15 bases between. The CDR3 has 15 amino acids. Germline CDR1 is SGDLS and CDR2 is YYNGEE.

The CDR3 coding sequence is TGTGCCAGCAGTTTGCGACTAGCGGCCGACCTGGGTCGTCCAGATACGCAGTATTTT. This gives the protein CASSLRLAADLGRPDTQYF. The chain joins TRBV6-2 or TRBV6-3 to TRBJ2-3; 9 bases map to TRBD2. With 4 bases clipped from V and 4 bases from J, the junction kept 18 bases outside the gene matches. CDR3 size: 19 residues. Germline CDR1 is MNHEY and CDR2 is SVGEGT.

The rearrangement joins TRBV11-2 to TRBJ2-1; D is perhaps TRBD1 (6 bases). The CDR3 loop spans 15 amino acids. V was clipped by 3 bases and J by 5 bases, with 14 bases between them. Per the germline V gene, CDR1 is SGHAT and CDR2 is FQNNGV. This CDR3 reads CASSFRQGNHNEQFF. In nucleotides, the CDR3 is TGTGCCAGCAGCTTTCGGCAGGGGAATCACAATGAGCAGTTCTTC.

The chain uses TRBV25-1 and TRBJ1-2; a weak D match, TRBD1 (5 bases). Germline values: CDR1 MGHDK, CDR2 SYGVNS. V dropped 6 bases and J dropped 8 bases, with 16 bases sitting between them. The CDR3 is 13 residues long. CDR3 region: CASRIDSIVGYTF. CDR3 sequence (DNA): TGTGCCAGCAGGATCGACAGCATTGTGGGCTACACCTTC.